One and the same sample provided the 3 T cell receptor beta chains below, sequenced in a study of T cells in Graves' hyperthyroidism and ophthalmopathy. TCR beta CDR3 regions were amplified from RNA. During a first-round RT-PCR of the TCR CDR3, the HTBI primer set was used. TCRdb re-called the multiplex PCR reads through MiXCR, storing one row per CDR3 protein. The repertoire includes approximately 200,000 distinct CDR3 sequences, 15% to 20% of them detected once, and approximately 40% sits in the top ten. Sequencing input: blood. The receptor set was obtained from a man aged 35 to 55 with Graves' hyperthyroidism.

The chain couples TRBV7-9 to TRBJ2-7, with 9 bases identical to TRBD1. Germline loops: CDR1 SEHNR, CDR2 FQNEAQ (reference sequence). J was trimmed by 7 bases and V by 6 bases; bases with no gene match: 13. This CDR3 has 15 amino acids. The CDR3 region has the DNA TGTGCCAGCAGGGCACCCGGGACAGGGTTGAATGAGCAGTACTTC. Translated, it gives CASRAPGTGLNEQYF.

J is TRBJ2-1 and V is TRBV24-1; 8 nucleotides line up with TRBD2. Trimming at V came to 5 bases and at J to 3 bases, leaving 2 bases not matched to a gene. This CDR3 contains 14 residues. Per germline, CDR1 KGHDR and CDR2 SFDVKD. The CDR3 loop reads CATSGSGSYNEQFF. CDR3 DNA: TGTGCCACCAGTGGAAGCGGGAGCTACAATGAGCAGTTCTTC.

This clonotype was recorded at least ten times. The chain joins TRBV7-2 to TRBJ2-7; D gene ambiguous. The CDR3 loop spans 12 amino acids. V shed 5 bases and J shed 7 bases, with 12 bases lying between them. Germline CDR1 reads SGHTA; CDR2 reads FQGNSA. As DNA, the CDR3 is TGTGCCAGCAGCAAACGCGCCGGGGAGCAGTACTTC. Protein: CASSKRAGEQYF.